What follows are 16 T cell receptor beta chains derived from one specimen sequenced in a study of blood T cell repertoires in COVID-19. Method: immunoSEQ multiplex PCR; TCRdb's copy keeps in-frame clones and lacks some. The table lists fewer than 25,000 clones, roughly 90% of them singletons. Specimen: peripheral blood. These receptors came from a woman at least 80 years old with active COVID-19.

The rearrangement joins TRBV7-2 to TRBJ1-5; no clear D gene. V lost 3 bases and J lost 2, with 14 bases in between. The germline V gene encodes CDR1 SGHTA and CDR2 FQGNSA. This CDR3 is 16 amino acids long. CDR3: CASSFDKGGGNQPQHF. The CDR3 nucleotides are TGTGCCAGCAGCTTCGATAAGGGCGGGGGCAATCAGCCCCAGCATTTT.

The chain employs TRBV7-9 and TRBJ2-7; D remains ambiguous. Trimming shortened V by 2 bases and J by 2 bases, and 4 bases separated the two germline ends. CDR1 and CDR2 (germline): SEHNR, FQNEAQ (reference sequence). This CDR3 comprises 12 residues. The CDR3 region is CASSLTAYEQYF. As DNA, the CDR3 is TGTGCCAGCAGCTTAACGGCCTACGAGCAGTACTTC.

The genes are TRBV10-3 and TRBJ1-5, with D tentatively TRBD1 (6 bases). Germline-derived CDR1 and CDR2 are ENHRY and SYGVKD. The CDR3 loop spans 16 amino acids. Trimming removed 1 base from V and 5 bases from J, with 15 bases in between. The DNA for the CDR3 is TGTGCCATCAGTGAGTATGCAGGGGCCAATGATCAGCCCCAGCATTTT. Translation: CAISEYAGANDQPQHF.

This clone was seen just once. The chain uses TRBV7-9 and TRBJ2-1; D not certain. Germline CDR1 is SEHNR and CDR2 is FQNEAQ (reference sequence). The CDR3 contains 12 residues. The V end lost 5 bases, the J end lost 6 bases, and 8 bases lay between the germline ends. The CDR3 sequence: CASSKNTNEQFF. The CDR3 DNA follows: TGTGCCAGCAGCAAGAACACCAATGAGCAGTTCTTC.

The chain carries TRBV7-2 and TRBJ2-1; 8 positions match TRBD2. V was pared by 3 bases and J by 7 bases, with 8 bases of the junction left unmatched. Germline assignment: CDR1 SGHTA and CDR2 FQGNSA. This CDR3 has 15 amino acids. The CDR3 DNA sequence: TGTGCCAGCAGCTTTGGCGGGGGGCCCATGAATGAGCAGTTCTTC. It translates to CASSFGGGPMNEQFF.

CDR3 sequence (DNA): TGTGCCAGCAGCTTAAACGGTGGCGGGGAGACCCAGTACTTC. Amino acids: CASSLNGGGETQYF. J is TRBJ2-5 and V is TRBV11-2, with a weak D call TRBD2 (5 bases). In germline, CDR1 is SGHAT, CDR2 FQNNGV. V shed 2 bases and J shed 5 bases, with 12 bases lying between them. CDR3 length: 14 residues.

CDR3 DNA sequence: TGTGCCAGCTCACCGTCTCTAGTTTGGGGCGCTGAAGCTTTCTTT. This codes for CASSPSLVWGAEAFF. V is TRBV18 and J is TRBJ1-1, with D maybe TRBD1 (5 bases). Germline CDR1 and CDR2: KGHSH and LQKENI. With 3 bases removed from V and 6 bases from J, the gap between germline ends came to 17 bases. The CDR3 has 15 amino acids.

The CDR3 sequence is CASSHGGGAYNEQFF. Written as DNA, the CDR3 is TGCGCCAGCAGCCACGGCGGGGGGGCCTACAATGAGCAGTTCTTC. This chain links TRBV4-3 with TRBJ2-1, with 9 bases that match TRBD2. The germline V gene has CDR1 LGHNA and CDR2 YSLEER. After removal of 3 bases from V and 2 bases from J, the junction contained 2 bases not matched to a gene. The CDR3 runs to 15 residues.

This chain uses TRBV7-2 with TRBJ1-2; 10 nucleotides agree with TRBD1. Germline loops: CDR1 SGHTA, CDR2 FQGNSA. After removal of 6 bases from V and 5 bases from J, the junction contained 18 bases not matched to a gene. CDR3 length: 18 amino acids. The CDR3 is CASSRQGAGYLIGYGYTF. CDR3 nucleotide sequence: TGTGCCAGCAGTCGACAGGGGGCGGGTTACCTTATTGGTTATGGCTACACCTTC.

This clone was observed once. The V call is TRBV4-3, the J call TRBJ2-1, with D possibly matching TRBD1 (6 bases). Germline V gene data show CDR1 as LGHNA and CDR2 as YSLEER. The CDR3 is made up of 16 amino acids. The ends were cut back, 3 bases at V and 6 bases at J, with 18 bases in the middle. The CDR3, as DNA: TGCGCCAGCAGCCACTCCGGGACATTGGAATTCAATGAGCAGTTCTTC. Translation: CASSHSGTLEFNEQFF.

The rearrangement links TRBV6-5 to TRBJ1-1, with D tentatively TRBD1 (6 bases). The CDR3 is 13 residues long. Germline CDR1 MNHEY, CDR2 SVGAGI. The V and J ends lost 5 bases and 7 bases respectively, with 14 bases between them. The CDR3 DNA is TGTGCCAGCAGTAGCTCAGGGGCGGTTGAAGCTTTCTTT. This gives the protein CASSSSGAVEAFF.

The chain combines TRBV27 with TRBJ1-6; TRBD1 might be the D (5 bases). V lost 6 bases, J lost 10 bases, and 13 bases lay in between. The CDR3 is 13 residues long. Germline-derived CDR1 and CDR2 are MNHEY and SMNVEV (reference sequence). This CDR3 is CASRGAGGSPLHF. CDR3 nucleotide sequence: TGTGCCAGCAGAGGGGCAGGAGGGTCACCCCTCCACTTT.

This chain uses TRBV5-1 with TRBJ1-2; D remains unclear. V was pared by 1 base and J by 1 base, with 5 bases between. The germline CDR1 and CDR2 sequences are SGHRS and YFSETQ. The CDR3 has 13 amino acids. CDR3 sequence reads: CASSLNNNYGYTF. CDR3 sequence (DNA): TGCGCCAGCAGCTTGAACAATAACTATGGCTACACCTTC.

The V gene is TRBV7-3, the J gene TRBJ2-5; TRBD2 aligns across 7 bases. Germline CDR1 and CDR2: SGHTA and FQGTGA. V gave up 4 bases and J gave up 9 bases; unmatched junction bases: 8. The CDR3 loop spans 13 amino acids. Here the CDR3 reads CASSSSGTTAQYF. The CDR3 region has the DNA TGTGCCAGCAGCTCATCCGGGACTACGGCCCAGTACTTC.

The chain has TRBV6-1 and TRBJ1-5; D is perhaps TRBD1 (5 bases). This CDR3 region has 16 residues. Trimming pared 2 bases from V and 2 bases from J, leaving 13 bases between. The V gene's germline CDR1 is MNHNS and CDR2 SASEGT. In DNA, the CDR3 is TGTGCCAGCAGTGAAAGTTGGGGCGGGGGCAATCAGCCCCAGCATTTT. Protein sequence: CASSESWGGGNQPQHF.

V usage is TRBV2 and J usage is TRBJ2-5; 8 bases are shared with TRBD1. V lost 11 bases to trimming and J lost 1 base; unmatched junction nucleotides: 6. The germline gives CDR1 SNHLY, CDR2 FYNNEI. The CDR3 spans 13 residues. DNA of the CDR3: TGTGCCTCCAGGACAGGGTTCCAAGAGACCCAGTACTTC. It codes for CASRTGFQETQYF.